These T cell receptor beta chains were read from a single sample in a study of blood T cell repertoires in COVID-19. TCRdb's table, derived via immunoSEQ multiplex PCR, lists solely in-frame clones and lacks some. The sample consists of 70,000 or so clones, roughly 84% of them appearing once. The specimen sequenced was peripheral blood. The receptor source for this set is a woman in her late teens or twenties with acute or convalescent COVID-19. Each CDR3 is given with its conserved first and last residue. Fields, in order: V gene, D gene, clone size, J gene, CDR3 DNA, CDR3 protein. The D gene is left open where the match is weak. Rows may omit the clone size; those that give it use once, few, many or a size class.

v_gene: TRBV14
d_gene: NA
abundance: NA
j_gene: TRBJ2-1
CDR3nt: TGTGCCAGCAGCCAAGATCAACGACTAGTTGGCAATGAGCAGTTCTTC
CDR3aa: CASSQDQRLVGNEQFF

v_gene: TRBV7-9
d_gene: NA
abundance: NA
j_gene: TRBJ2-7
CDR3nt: TGTGCCAGCAGCTCCCAGGAATACTCCTACGAGCAGTACTTC
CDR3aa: CASSSQEYSYEQYF

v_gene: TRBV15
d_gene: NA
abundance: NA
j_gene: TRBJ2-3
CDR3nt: TGTGCCACTATCAGGAATTGGGAGCCGGGTACAGATACGCAGTATTTT
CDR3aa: CATIRNWEPGTDTQYF

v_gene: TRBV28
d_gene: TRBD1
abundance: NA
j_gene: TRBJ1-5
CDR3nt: TGTGCCAGCAGTTCTCCTCGGGACAGATCCAATCAGCCCCAGCATTTT
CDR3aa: CASSSPRDRSNQPQHF

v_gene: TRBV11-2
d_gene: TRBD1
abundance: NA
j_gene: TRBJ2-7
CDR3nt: TGTGCCAGCAGCTTAGGGACAGGGGAGGGTTACGAGCAGTACTTC
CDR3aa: CASSLGTGEGYEQYF

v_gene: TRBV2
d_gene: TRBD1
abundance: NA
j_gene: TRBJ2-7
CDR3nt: TGTGCCAGCAGCATAGGGACAGGGGGCCCCTACGAGCAGTACTTC
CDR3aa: CASSIGTGGPYEQYF

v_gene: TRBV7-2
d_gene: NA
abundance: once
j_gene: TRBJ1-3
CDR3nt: TGTGCCAGCAGCTCCCTAGCCATGAACTCTGGAAACACCATATATTTT
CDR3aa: CASSSLAMNSGNTIYF

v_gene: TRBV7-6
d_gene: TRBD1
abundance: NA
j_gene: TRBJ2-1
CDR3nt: TGTGCCAGCAGCTCGACAGGGGGCACCTACAATGAGCAGTTCTTC
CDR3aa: CASSSTGGTYNEQFF

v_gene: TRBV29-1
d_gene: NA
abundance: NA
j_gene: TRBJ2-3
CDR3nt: TGCAGCGTTGCTGCAGGCCCCCGCGGGAGCACAGATACGCAGTATTTT
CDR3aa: CSVAAGPRGSTDTQYF

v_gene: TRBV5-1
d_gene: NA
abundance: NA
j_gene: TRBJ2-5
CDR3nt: TGCGCCAGCAGCTCGGAGGGTAGTAGGGAGACCCAGTACTTC
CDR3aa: CASSSEGSRETQYF

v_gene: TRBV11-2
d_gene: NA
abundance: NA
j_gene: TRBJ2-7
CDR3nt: TGTGCCAGCAGCCCCTCGCGTCCCTACGAGCAGTACTTC
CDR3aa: CASSPSRPYEQYF